Listed below are T cell receptor beta chains from one sample, sequenced in a study of T cells expressing NK-cell markers. Following a re-call of the 5' RACE reads, TCRdb has one entry per CDR3 protein and lacks DNA. The table gives under 500,000 distinct CDR3 sequences; the top ten clones make up 7.3% of it. Sequencing was done on a sample of blood T cells: a sorted CD56 or NKG2C T cell subset, CD4+ or CD8+ T cells, or bulk PBMC T cells (not recorded which). All receptors derive from a woman between 18 and 69 years old in good health. CDR3s include the opening cysteine and the closing phenylalanine or tryptophan.

>TRBJ2-6|TRBV2
CASSGTTGGANVLTF
>TRBJ1-1|TRBV4-3
CASSQRMTGGNTEAFF
>TRBJ1-5|TRBV7-3
CASSLEGTEYSNQPQHF
>TRBJ2-1|TRBV25-1
CASSAFTGADEQFF
>TRBJ1-6|TRBV20-1
CSAESVTNSPLHF
>TRBJ2-1|TRBV5-4
CASSFTGLASYNEQFF
>TRBJ2-7|TRBV6-5
CASSFGQFYEQYF
>TRBJ1-1|TRBV12-3/TRBV12-4
CASSRPMGQGGNTEAFF
>TRBJ1-1|TRBV27
CASSNTSLNTEAFF
>TRBJ2-3|TRBV7-9
CASSFDGRVTDTQYF
>TRBJ1-2|TRBV12-3/TRBV12-4
CASSLLPGISGYTF
>TRBJ2-1|TRBV6-2/TRBV6-3
CASTTGQDSNEQFF
>TRBJ2-1|TRBV7-9
CASSLERRWGTDEQFF
>TRBJ2-1|TRBV9
CASSVGDPNEQFF
>TRBJ1-1|TRBV4-2
CASSQPTGPNTEAFF
>TRBJ1-2|TRBV28
CASSRRRDYGYTF
>TRBJ2-1|TRBV4-3
CASSQDSRTSGNEQFF
>TRBJ2-1|TRBV29-1
CSARTSGSNEQFF
>TRBJ1-6|TRBV5-1
CASSLERNSPLHF
>TRBJ1-4|TRBV7-9
CASSFPGGKGEKLFF
>TRBJ2-3|TRBV20-1
CSASPGTSVPDTQYF
>TRBJ1-2|TRBV20-1
CSARDHVRGYGYTF
>TRBJ2-2|TRBV20-1
CSARDVGQGGTGELFF
>TRBJ1-5|TRBV6-2/TRBV6-3
CASSHRQDSNQPQHF
>TRBJ1-5|TRBV18
CASSPGGAGNQPQHF
>TRBJ2-2|TRBV5-1
CASSLVIWRLAGDSTGELFF
>TRBJ2-7|TRBV7-2
CASSLGPRQGKEQYF
>TRBJ2-1|TRBV4-2
CASSQDLRLAGQGIYNEQFF
>TRBJ1-2|TRBV5-1
CASSSPGTDYGYTF
>TRBJ2-6|TRBV27
CASSLSGQTHSGANVLTF
>TRBJ2-1|TRBV3-1
CASSRSGGSNEQFF
>TRBJ2-1|TRBV2
CASSEEQGNEQFF
>TRBJ2-7|TRBV28
CASSYRGRSYEQYF
>TRBJ2-4|TRBV5-4
CASSLGEGGLAKNIQYF
>TRBJ2-5|TRBV5-1
CASSGPDQETQYF
>TRBJ2-7|TRBV6-2/TRBV6-3
CASSYVAGSSEQYF
>TRBJ2-1|TRBV29-1
CSVEGWDNEQFF
>TRBJ1-6|TRBV7-2
CASSTRTDYNNSPLHF
>TRBJ2-1|TRBV20-1
CGGTGSPYNEQFF
>TRBJ2-3|TRBV12-3/TRBV12-4
CASRRGLTDTQYF
>TRBJ2-1|TRBV7-6
CASSPRWGDNSEQFF
>TRBJ2-3|TRBV7-8
CASSKPGLAVDTQYF
>TRBJ2-5|TRBV12-3/TRBV12-4
CASSPTDSRLETQYF
>TRBJ1-1|TRBV6-5
CASSYQDGAEAFF
>TRBJ2-3|TRBV5-1
CASSSLAGGSVNTQYF
>TRBJ1-6|TRBV27
CASSLGRMGYSPLHF
>TRBJ1-1|TRBV20-1
CSARRTPGRGGTEAFF
>TRBJ2-1|TRBV7-6
CASSSLSGAYNEQFF
>TRBJ2-7|TRBV6-5
CASSYLAGRFHEQYF
>TRBJ1-2|TRBV12-3/TRBV12-4
CASRGTGRNYGYTF
>TRBJ1-1|TRBV11-2
CASRHLQTLIPSTEAFF
>TRBJ2-5|TRBV6-2/TRBV6-3
CASSGGQGWETQYF
>TRBJ1-6|TRBV20-1
CSARGQGSNSPLHF